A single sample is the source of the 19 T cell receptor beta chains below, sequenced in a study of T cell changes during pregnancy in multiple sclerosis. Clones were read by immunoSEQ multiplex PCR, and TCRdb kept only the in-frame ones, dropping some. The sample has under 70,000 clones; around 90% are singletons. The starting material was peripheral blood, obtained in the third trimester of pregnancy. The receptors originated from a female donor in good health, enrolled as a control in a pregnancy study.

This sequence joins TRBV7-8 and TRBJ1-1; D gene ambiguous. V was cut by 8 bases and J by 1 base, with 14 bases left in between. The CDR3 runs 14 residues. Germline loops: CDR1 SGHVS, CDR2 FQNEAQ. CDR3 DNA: TGTGCCAGCCTTAAGAGGGAGGCGAACACTGAAGCTTTCTTT. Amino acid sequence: CASLKREANTEAFF.

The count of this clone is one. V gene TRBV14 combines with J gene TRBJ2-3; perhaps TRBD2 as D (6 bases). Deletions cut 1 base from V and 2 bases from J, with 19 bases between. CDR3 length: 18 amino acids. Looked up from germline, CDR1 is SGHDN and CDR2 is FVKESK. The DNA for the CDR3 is TGTGCCAGCAGCCAAGTATTGAAAAGTGGGACTTACACAGATACGCAGTATTTT. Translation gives CASSQVLKSGTYTDTQYF.

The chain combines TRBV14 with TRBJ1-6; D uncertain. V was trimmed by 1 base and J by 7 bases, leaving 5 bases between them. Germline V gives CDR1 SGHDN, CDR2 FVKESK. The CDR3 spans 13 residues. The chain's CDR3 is CASSQGRNSPLHF. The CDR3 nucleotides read TGTGCCAGCAGCCAAGGCCGGAATTCACCCCTCCACTTT.

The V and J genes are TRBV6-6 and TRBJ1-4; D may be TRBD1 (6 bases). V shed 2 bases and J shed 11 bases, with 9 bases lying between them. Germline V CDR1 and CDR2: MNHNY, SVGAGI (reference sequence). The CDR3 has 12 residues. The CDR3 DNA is TGTGCCAGCAGTTACAAGGGGGAGAAACTGTTTTTT. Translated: CASSYKGEKLFF.

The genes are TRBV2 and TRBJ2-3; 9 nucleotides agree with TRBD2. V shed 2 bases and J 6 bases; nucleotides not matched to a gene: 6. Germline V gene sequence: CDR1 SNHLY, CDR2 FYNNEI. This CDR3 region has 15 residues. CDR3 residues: CASSETLAGPDTQYF. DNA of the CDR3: TGTGCCAGCAGTGAAACCCTAGCGGGGCCTGATACGCAGTATTTT. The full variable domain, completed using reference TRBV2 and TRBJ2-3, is EPEVTQTPSHQVTQMGQEVILRCVPISNHLYFYWYRQILGQKVEFLVSFYNNEISEKSEIFDDQFSVERPDGSNFTLKIRSTKLEDSAMYFCASSETLAGPDTQYFGPGTRLTVL.

The CDR3 coding sequence is TGTGCCAGCAGTTTATCGCGGACAGGGGGAAGGGAGACCTACGAGCAGTACTTC. Residues: CASSLSRTGGRETYEQYF. This chain connects TRBV27 to TRBJ2-7; 10 nucleotides agree with TRBD1. The V gene end was trimmed by 0 bases and the J gene end by 2 bases; junction bases not matched to a gene: 10. Germline V gene lookup returns CDR1 MNHEY and CDR2 SMNVEV (reference sequence). CDR3 length: 18 amino acids.

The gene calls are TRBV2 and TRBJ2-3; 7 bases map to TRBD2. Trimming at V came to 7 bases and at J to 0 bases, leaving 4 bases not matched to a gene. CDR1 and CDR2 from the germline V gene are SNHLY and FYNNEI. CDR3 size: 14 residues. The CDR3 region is CASIGSGSTDTQYF. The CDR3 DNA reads TGTGCCAGCATCGGTAGCGGGAGCACAGATACGCAGTATTTT.

The CDR3 DNA reads as TGTGCCAGCAGCGTAGGTCCCAGCGGGGGGAGGGATACGCAGTATTTT. Translating it yields CASSVGPSGGRDTQYF. The chain has TRBV9 and TRBJ2-3; 9 bases align to TRBD2. The CDR3 spans 16 residues. V lost 0 bases to trimming and J lost 6 bases; unmatched junction nucleotides: 8. The germline gives CDR1 SGDLS, CDR2 YYNGEE.

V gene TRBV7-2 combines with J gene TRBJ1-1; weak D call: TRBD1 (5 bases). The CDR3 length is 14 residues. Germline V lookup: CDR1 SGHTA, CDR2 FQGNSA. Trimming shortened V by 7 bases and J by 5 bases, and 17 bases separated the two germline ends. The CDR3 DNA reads TGTGCCAGCACCCTAAAGGGGATAGGAACTGAAGCTTTCTTT. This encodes CASTLKGIGTEAFF.

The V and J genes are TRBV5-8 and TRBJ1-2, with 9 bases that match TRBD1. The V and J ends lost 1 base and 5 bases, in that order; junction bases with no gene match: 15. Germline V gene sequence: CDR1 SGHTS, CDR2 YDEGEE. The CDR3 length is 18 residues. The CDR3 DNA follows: TGTGCCAGCAGCTTGATTTTGGGTCTGGACAGGGGAATTTATGGCTACACCTTC. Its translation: CASSLILGLDRGIYGYTF.

CDR3 loop: CASRGRGKNGYTF. The CDR3 coding sequence is TGTGCCAGCAGGGGCAGGGGAAAGAATGGCTACACCTTC. V gene TRBV27 combines with J gene TRBJ1-2, with D tentatively TRBD1 (6 bases). CDR3 length equals 13 residues. V was cut by 6 bases and J by 6 bases, with 14 bases left in between. CDR1 MNHEY and CDR2 SMNVEV come from the germline V gene (reference sequence).

The CDR3 nucleotides are TGTGCCAGTAGTATAGGTACCGGGACAGGGGCTTCCGGAAACACCATATATTTT. Its translation is CASSIGTGTGASGNTIYF. The V and J genes are TRBV19 and TRBJ1-3; TRBD1 agrees at 10 bases. V shed 1 base and J 4 bases; nucleotides not matched to a gene: 10. This CDR3 is built from 18 residues. Germline V lookup: CDR1 LNHDA, CDR2 SQIVND (reference sequence).

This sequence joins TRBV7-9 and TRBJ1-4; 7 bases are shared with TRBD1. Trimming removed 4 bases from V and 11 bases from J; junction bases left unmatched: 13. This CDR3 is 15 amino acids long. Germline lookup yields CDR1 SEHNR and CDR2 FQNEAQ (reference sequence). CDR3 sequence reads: CASSYSRGTRGKLFF. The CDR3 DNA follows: TGTGCCAGCAGCTACAGCAGGGGGACCCGCGGGAAACTGTTTTTT. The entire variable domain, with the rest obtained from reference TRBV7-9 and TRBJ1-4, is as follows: DTGVSQNPRHKITKRGQNVTFRCDPISEHNRLYWYRQTLGQGPEFLTYFQNEAQLEKSRLLSDRFSAERPKGSFSTLEIQRTEQGDSAMYLCASSYSRGTRGKLFFGSGTQLSVL.

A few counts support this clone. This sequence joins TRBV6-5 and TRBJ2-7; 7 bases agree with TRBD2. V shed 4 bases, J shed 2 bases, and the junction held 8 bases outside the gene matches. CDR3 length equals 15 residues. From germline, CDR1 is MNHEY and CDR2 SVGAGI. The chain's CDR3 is CASSSPASGTYEQYF. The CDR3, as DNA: TGTGCCAGCAGTTCCCCCGCTAGCGGTACCTACGAGCAGTACTTC.

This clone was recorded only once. Written as DNA, the CDR3 is TGTGCCAGCAGCTTGGTCGGGGTTGGAAACACCATATATTTT. It yields the protein CASSLVGVGNTIYF. The chain joins TRBV5-4 to TRBJ1-3, with D uncertain. CDR1 is SGHNT, CDR2 YYREEE, per germline (reference sequence). V was cut by 0 bases and J by 3 bases, with 7 bases left in between. The CDR3 contains 14 residues. Based on the CDR3 plus reference TRBV5-4 and TRBJ1-3, the full variable domain is ETGVTQSPTHLIKTRGQQVTLRCSSQSGHNTVSWYQQALGQGPQFIFQYYREEENGRGNFPPRFSGLQFPNYSSELNVNALELDDSALYLCASSLVGVGNTIYFGEGSWLTVV.

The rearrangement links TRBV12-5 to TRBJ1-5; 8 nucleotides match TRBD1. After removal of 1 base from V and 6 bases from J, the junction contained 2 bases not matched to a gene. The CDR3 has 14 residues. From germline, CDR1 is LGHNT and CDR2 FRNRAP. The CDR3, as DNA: TGTGCTAGTGGTTTGGGACAGGGGTCTCAGCCCCAGCATTTT. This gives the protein CASGLGQGSQPQHF.

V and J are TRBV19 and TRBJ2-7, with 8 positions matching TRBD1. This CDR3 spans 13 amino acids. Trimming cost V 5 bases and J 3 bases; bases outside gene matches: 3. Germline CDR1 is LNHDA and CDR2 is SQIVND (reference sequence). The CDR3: CASSGQGVYEQYF. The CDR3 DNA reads TGTGCCAGTAGTGGACAGGGTGTCTACGAGCAGTACTTC. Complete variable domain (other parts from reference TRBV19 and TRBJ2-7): DGGITQSPKYLFRKEGQNVTLSCEQNLNHDAMYWYRQDPGQGLRLIYYSQIVNDFQKGDIAEGYSVSREKKESFPLTVTSAQKNPTAFYLCASSGQGVYEQYFGPGTRLTVT.

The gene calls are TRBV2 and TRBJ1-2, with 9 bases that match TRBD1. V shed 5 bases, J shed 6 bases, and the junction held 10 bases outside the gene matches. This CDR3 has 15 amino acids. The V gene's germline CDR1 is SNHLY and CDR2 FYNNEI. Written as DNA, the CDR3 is TGTGCCAGCAGTAAAACACAGGGGGCCTTGGATGGCTACACCTTC. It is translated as CASSKTQGALDGYTF.

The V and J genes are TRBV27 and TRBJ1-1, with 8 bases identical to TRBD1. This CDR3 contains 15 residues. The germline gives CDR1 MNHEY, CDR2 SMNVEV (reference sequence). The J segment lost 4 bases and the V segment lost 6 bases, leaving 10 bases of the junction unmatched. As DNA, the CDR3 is TGTGCCAGCAGCCTTGGCGACAGGGGTGGCACTGAAGCTTTCTTT. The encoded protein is CASSLGDRGGTEAFF.